Below are 22 T cell receptor beta chains sequenced from a single sample in a study of T cell repertoires in cytomegalovirus infection. TCRdb itself ran the reads through MiXCR, one entry per CDR3 protein. The sample carries about 400,000 distinct CDR3 sequences, approximately 18% recorded once. The sample comprised PBMCs. These receptor sequences come from a human donor in good health (CMV status not recorded). Some clones in this sample may be carry-over from other donors' samples.

This clonotype was recorded a few times. The rearrangement links TRBV5-1 to TRBJ2-2; TRBD1 agrees at 8 bases. The CDR3 is 15 amino acids. J gave up 2 bases and V 4 bases, and 4 bases lay outside the gene matches. Germline CDR1 is SGHRS and CDR2 is YFSETQ. The CDR3 coding sequence is TGCGCCAGCAGCACAGGACAGGGAAACACCGGGGAGCTGTTTTTT. Encoded protein: CASSTGQGNTGELFF.

In this sample, this clonotype turned up a few times. The chain links TRBV30 to TRBJ2-1; D uncertain. With 0 bases removed from V and 12 bases from J, the gap between germline ends came to 15 bases. The germline V gene has CDR1 GTSNPN and CDR2 SVGIG (reference sequence). The CDR3 is 13 residues long. The CDR3 bases are TGTGCCTGGAGTGTAATGCCCAGTTCCAGGCAGTTCTTC. This encodes CAWSVMPSSRQFF.

In this sample, this clonotype turned up many times. CDR3 loop: CASSLAAETADTQYF. The DNA for the CDR3 is TGTGCCAGCAGCTTAGCCGCGGAAACCGCAGATACGCAGTATTTT. The genes are TRBV7-2 and TRBJ2-3; no reliable D call. V lost 0 bases to trimming and J lost 4 bases, with 11 bases between them. The CDR3 length is 15 residues. Per the germline V gene, CDR1 is SGHTA and CDR2 is FQGNSA. Based on the CDR3 plus reference TRBV7-2 and TRBJ2-3, the full variable domain is GAGVSQSPSNKVTEKGKDVELRCDPISGHTALYWYRQSLGQGLEFLIYFQGNSAPDKSGLPSDRFSAERTGGSVSTLTIQRTQQEDSAVYLCASSLAAETADTQYFGPGTRLTVL.

In its sample, this clonotype was seen a few times. V is TRBV29-1 and J is TRBJ2-1, with 8 bases aligning to TRBD2. After removal of 0 bases from V and 10 bases from J, the junction contained 8 bases not matched to a gene. The CDR3 spans 14 residues. The germline V gene has CDR1 SQVTM and CDR2 ANQGSEA. This CDR3 is CSVEDGLRGGEQFF. CDR3 bases: TGCAGCGTTGAAGATGGGCTACGGGGGGGAGAGCAGTTCTTC.

This clonotype was found a few times. The rearrangement uses TRBV10-3 and TRBJ1-4; the match to TRBD1 covers 7 bases. Germline CDR1 and CDR2: ENHRY and SYGVKD. This CDR3 has 15 amino acids. After removal of 2 bases from V and 0 bases from J, the junction contained 0 bases not matched to a gene. The chain's CDR3 is CAISEGTATNEKLFF. CDR3 in DNA: TGTGCCATCAGTGAGGGGACAGCAACTAATGAAAAACTGTTTTTT.

The chain joins TRBV20-1 to TRBJ1-3, with D hard to call. Trimming stripped 0 bases from V and 0 bases from J, with 9 bases between. The CDR3 covers 15 residues. Germline V CDR1 and CDR2: DFQATT, SNEGSKA (reference sequence). The CDR3 loop reads CSARDSMSSGNTIYF. In DNA, the CDR3 is TGCAGTGCTAGAGATTCTATGAGCTCTGGAAACACCATATATTTT.

This clonotype has only a few counts. The chain carries TRBV6-6 and TRBJ1-2, with 10 bases aligning to TRBD1. Germline trimming cut 2 bases from V and 5 bases from J; bases unmatched to any gene: 2. Per the germline V gene, CDR1 is MNHNY and CDR2 is SVGAGI (reference sequence). The CDR3 spans 14 residues. The CDR3 DNA is TGTGCCAGCAGTTACGGGACAGGGGTATATGGCTACACCTTC. The encoded protein is CASSYGTGVYGYTF.

The V gene is TRBV5-5, the J gene TRBJ2-7; possible D gene TRBD1, 7 bases. In germline, CDR1 is SGHKS, CDR2 YYEKEE (reference sequence). This CDR3 contains 14 residues. Between the trimmed V and J ends, which lost 4 bases and 2 bases, there was a span of 13 bases. The CDR3 loop reads CASSPGGTAYEQYF. The CDR3 region has the DNA TGTGCCAGCAGCCCTGGCGGGACAGCCTACGAGCAGTACTTC.

The DNA of the CDR3 is TGTGCCAGCAGCCTTTCTAGCGGGGTCACAGATACGCAGTATTTT. It translates to CASSLSSGVTDTQYF. This rearrangement joins TRBV9 to TRBJ2-3, with 9 bases identical to TRBD2. After removal of 4 bases from V and 2 bases from J, the junction contained 5 bases not matched to a gene. The germline V gene has CDR1 SGDLS and CDR2 YYNGEE. The CDR3 totals 15 residues.

This clonotype was detected only a few times. This chain connects TRBV7-9 to TRBJ2-3; D is undetermined. The V end lost 5 bases, the J end lost 4 bases, and 10 bases lay between the germline ends. CDR1 is SEHNR and CDR2 is FQNEAQ in the germline V gene (reference sequence). CDR3 length: 13 amino acids. The CDR3 region is CASSLLSPDTQYF. In DNA, the CDR3 is TGTGCCAGCAGCCTCCTTAGCCCAGATACGCAGTATTTT.

This clonotype has ten or more counts. The chain is built from TRBV6-5 and TRBJ1-3; 9 bases are a match to TRBD1. CDR1 MNHEY and CDR2 SVGAGI come from the germline V gene. After removal of 6 bases from V and 1 base from J, the junction contained 4 bases not matched to a gene. This CDR3 has 15 amino acids. The CDR3 coding sequence is TGTGCCAGCAGGGACAGGGGTAAATCTGGAAACACCATATATTTT. It is translated as CASRDRGKSGNTIYF.

This clonotype was counted ten times or more. The chain carries TRBV7-2 and TRBJ2-3; no clear D gene. The germline CDR1 and CDR2 sequences are SGHTA and FQGNSA. The CDR3 length is 13 residues. V shed 4 bases and J shed 1 base, with 6 bases lying between them. This CDR3 is CASSSWGTDTQYF. The CDR3 DNA sequence: TGTGCCAGCAGCTCCTGGGGCACAGATACGCAGTATTTT.

This clonotype was observed many times. The chain recombines TRBV10-2 with TRBJ1-5; 7 bases align to TRBD1. Unmatched junction bases numbered 4, after V lost 5 bases and J lost 6 bases. The CDR3 extends over 13 amino acids. Germline V gives CDR1 WSHSY, CDR2 SAAADI. Here the CDR3 DNA reads TGCGCCAGCAGTTTAGGACAGGCTCAGCCCCAGCATTTT. This sequence encodes CASSLGQAQPQHF.

At least ten counts were recorded for this clonotype. This chain uses TRBV7-6 with TRBJ2-1; 12 nucleotides match TRBD2. Germline trimming cut 6 bases from V and 1 base from J; bases unmatched to any gene: 10. CDR3 length: 18 residues. Per the germline V gene, CDR1 is SGHVS and CDR2 is FNYEAQ. The CDR3 loop is CASSPWTSGMGSYNEQFF. DNA of the CDR3: TGTGCCAGCAGTCCCTGGACTAGCGGGATGGGGTCCTACAATGAGCAGTTCTTC.

This clonotype was seen many times. V and J are TRBV4-1 and TRBJ2-7; the D is unclear. From germline, CDR1 is MGHRA and CDR2 YSYEKL. V dropped 0 bases and J dropped 4 bases, with 13 bases sitting between them. The CDR3 length is 15 residues. The CDR3 bases are TGCGCCAGCAGCCAAGAGGCAGCCAGTAAATACGAGCAGTACTTC. This gives the protein CASSQEAASKYEQYF.

The chain is built from TRBV20-1 and TRBJ2-7; 8 nucleotides agree with TRBD2. This CDR3 is built from 14 residues. Per the germline V gene, CDR1 is DFQATT and CDR2 is SNEGSKA (reference sequence). Germline trimming cut 4 bases from V and 5 bases from J; bases unmatched to any gene: 10. CDR3 sequence (DNA): TGCAGTGCTAAGACTAGCGCCGGGGGCCACGAGCAGTACTTC. The encoded protein is CSAKTSAGGHEQYF.

The V call is TRBV24-1, the J call TRBJ2-1; D gene ambiguous. V was pared by 3 bases and J by 3 bases, with 17 bases between. Germline assignment: CDR1 KGHDR and CDR2 SFDVKD. The CDR3 totals 17 residues. The CDR3 is CATSDPRVGGDYNEQFF. The CDR3 DNA is TGTGCCACCAGTGATCCCCGGGTGGGCGGAGACTACAATGAGCAGTTCTTC.

The chain carries TRBV20-1 and TRBJ2-3, with TRBD1 as a possible D gene (5 bases). CDR3 length: 16 residues. V shed 3 bases and J shed 5 bases, with 21 bases lying between them. Germline CDR1 DFQATT, CDR2 SNEGSKA (reference sequence). This CDR3 reads CSARGRWSQGIDTQYF. CDR3 bases: TGCAGTGCTAGGGGTCGGTGGAGCCAGGGTATAGATACGCAGTATTTT.

This clonotype has a handful of counts. The chain uses TRBV7-9 and TRBJ2-1; 8 bases map to TRBD1. The CDR3 has 15 amino acids. The J segment lost 6 bases and the V segment lost 11 bases, leaving 15 bases of the junction unmatched. Germline assignment: CDR1 SEHNR and CDR2 FQNEAQ (reference sequence). The CDR3: CASIRGDRNSNEQFF. Here the CDR3 DNA reads TGTGCCTCGATCCGTGGGGACAGGAACTCCAATGAGCAGTTCTTC.

V gene TRBV29-1 combines with J gene TRBJ1-1, with 8 bases identical to TRBD1. Germline V gene data show CDR1 as SQVTM and CDR2 as ANQGSEA. With 8 bases clipped from V and 2 bases from J, the junction kept 10 bases outside the gene matches. The CDR3 totals 14 residues. For the CDR3, the DNA is TGCAGCTTCCACCCCGGACAGGGAAACACTGAAGCTTTCTTT. It translates to CSFHPGQGNTEAFF.

This clonotype came up a few times. The CDR3 loop reads CASSPSPTGTNIQYF. Written as DNA, the CDR3 is TGTGCCAGCAGCCCGAGCCCTACGGGGACAAACATTCAGTACTTC. V usage is TRBV6-5 and J usage is TRBJ2-4; the D call may be TRBD1 or TRBD2 (5 bases each). Trimming pared 6 bases from V and 6 bases from J, leaving 18 bases between. CDR3 size: 15 residues. From germline, CDR1 is MNHEY and CDR2 SVGAGI.

The chain couples TRBV4-1 to TRBJ2-3, with D possibly matching TRBD1 (5 bases). V was pared by 1 base and J by 1 base, with 12 bases between. This CDR3 comprises 16 residues. Germline CDR1 is MGHRA and CDR2 is YSYEKL. CDR3 nucleotide sequence: TGCGCCAGCAGCCAAGGCTTTCAAGGGGGCACAGATACGCAGTATTTT. Amino acids: CASSQGFQGGTDTQYF.